A selection of T cell receptor beta chains follows, all from one sample in a study of T-cell reconstitution after alpha-beta-depleted transplantation in children. From the PCR reads, TCRdb called clonotypes with MiXCR, one entry per CDR3 protein. The sample has a few hundred thousand distinct CDR3 sequences, around 20% seen once. This material consisted of PBMCs, mostly from graft donor cells, taken 180 days after TCRalphabeta/CD19-depleted stem cell transplant. The receptors stem from a male patient younger than 18 who had a stem cell transplant for acute lymphoblastic leukemia, so the T cells may come from the graft donor. Each CDR3 is given with its conserved first and last residue. The D gene is left open where the match is weak. A clone size is listed for some rows: how often the clone was seen (once, few, many), or a class if it is expanded.

J	length	D	size	V	DNA	CDR3
TRBJ2-3	14	TRBD2	many	TRBV10-3	TGTGCCATCAGTTTGCTAGCGGGAACCGATACGCAGTATTTT	CAISLLAGTDTQYF
TRBJ2-5	18	TRBD2	NA	TRBV4-2	TGTGCCAGCAGCCCTATGTTGGGGACTAGCCGATTGGAAGAGACCCAGTACTTC	CASSPMLGTSRLEETQYF
TRBJ2-3	16	TRBD2	once	TRBV28	TGTGCCAGCAGTTCACCTAGCGGGAGGAGGTCAGATACGCAGTATTTT	CASSSPSGRRSDTQYF
TRBJ2-7	14	NA	NA	TRBV5-1	TGCGCCAGCAGCTTGGACAGGGCAGGCTACGAGCAGTACTTC	CASSLDRAGYEQYF
TRBJ2-5	15	TRBD2	few	TRBV5-1	TGCGCCAGCAGCTCCGCCTGGGCGGGAGAAGAGACCCAGTACTTC	CASSSAWAGEETQYF
TRBJ2-7	16	TRBD1	NA	TRBV2	TGTGCCAGCTTCAGTGAATGGCACAGGGGGCCTTTTCAGCAGTACTTC	CASFSEWHRGPFQQYF
TRBJ1-5	14	NA	NA	TRBV12-3/TRBV12-4	TGTGCCAGCAGTTTAGGACAGCACAATCAGCCCCAGCATTTT	CASSLGQHNQPQHF
TRBJ2-2	13	NA	NA	TRBV5-1	TGCGCCAGCAGCTTTGCCGGGCCCGGGGAGCTGTTTTTT	CASSFAGPGELFF
TRBJ2-2	14	TRBD1	NA	TRBV12-3/TRBV12-4	TGTGCCAGCAGTGTCACAGGGGGCACCGGGGAGCTGTTTTTT	CASSVTGGTGELFF
TRBJ2-1	15	TRBD1	few	TRBV7-9	TGTGCCAGCAGGTTGACAGGGGGCGACTACAATGAGCAGTTCTTC	CASRLTGGDYNEQFF
TRBJ1-3	14	NA	NA	TRBV7-3	TGTGCCAGCAGCTTGACAGGCAAGAGAAACACCACATATTTT	CASSLTGKRNTTYF
TRBJ1-2	13	TRBD1	NA	TRBV11-2	TGTGCCAGCAGCCCCCCTCTGAAACCGGGACAGACCTTC	CASSPPLKPGQTF